These T cell receptor beta chains were read from a single sample in a study of blood T cell repertoires in COVID-19. Clones were read by immunoSEQ multiplex PCR, and TCRdb kept only the in-frame ones, dropping some. This table holds 100,000 to 150,000 clones, over 75% found once. Sequencing was done on a sample of peripheral blood. The receptors come from an elderly man with active or convalescent COVID-19. CDR3s include the opening cysteine and the closing phenylalanine or tryptophan. The D gene is left open where the match is weak.

TRBJ2-3	15	TRBD2	TRBV9	CASSTGGGRTDTQYF	TGTGCCAGCAGCACAGGCGGGGGTCGCACAGATACGCAGTATTTT
TRBJ2-7	14	TRBD2	TRBV3-1/TRBV3-2	CASSPPRGTYEQYF	TGTGCCAGCAGCCCTCCGCGGGGGACCTACGAGCAGTACTTC
TRBJ1-5	15	TRBD1	TRBV28	CASNPTGGSNQPQHF	TGTGCCAGCAATCCGACAGGGGGTAGCAATCAGCCCCAGCATTTT
TRBJ2-3	16	TRBD2	TRBV7-9	CASSLGLAGVGDTQYF	TGTGCCAGCAGCTTGGGACTAGCGGGAGTAGGAGATACGCAGTATTTT
TRBJ1-5	14	-	TRBV28	CASSSTGAYQPQHF	TGTGCCAGCAGTTCAACAGGAGCTTATCAGCCCCAGCATTTT
TRBJ2-3	17	-	TRBV6-2/TRBV6-3	CASSYSSGERTTDTQYF	TGTGCCAGCAGTTACTCGTCCGGGGAAAGGACCACAGATACGCAGTATTTT
TRBJ2-2	14	-	TRBV7-9	CASSLAQDTGELFF	TGTGCCAGCAGCTTAGCCCAGGATACCGGGGAGCTGTTTTTT
TRBJ1-5	13	-	TRBV30	CAWTRGSNQPQHF	TGTGCCTGGACCAGGGGTAGCAATCAGCCCCAGCATTTT
TRBJ1-2	13	TRBD1	TRBV5-4	CASTGTVGGGYTF	TGTGCCAGCACCGGGACAGTGGGAGGTGGCTACACCTTC
TRBJ1-1	15	-	TRBV5-4	CASSPSGGSRAEAFF	TGTGCCAGCAGCCCGAGCGGGGGCTCGAGGGCTGAAGCTTTCTTT
TRBJ1-5	14	TRBD1	TRBV6-5	CASKPTGGVQPQHF	TGTGCCAGCAAACCAACAGGGGGCGTACAGCCCCAGCATTTT
TRBJ1-1	16	-	TRBV6-2/TRBV6-3	CASSYPTGGMNTEAFF	TGTGCCAGCAGTTACCCCACGGGGGGGATGAACACTGAAGCTTTCTTT
TRBJ2-3	15	-	TRBV6-4	CASRQAARSTDTQYF	TGTGCCAGCAGACAAGCGGCCCGAAGCACAGATACGCAGTATTTT
TRBJ2-5	14	TRBD1	TRBV27	CASSINRGLETQYF	TGTGCCAGCAGTATCAACAGGGGGCTGGAGACCCAGTACTTC
TRBJ1-3	14	-	TRBV5-1	CASSFQGDGNTIYF	TGCGCCAGCAGCTTCCAGGGTGATGGAAACACCATATATTTT